These 18 T cell receptor beta chains originate from one sample sequenced in a study of T cell repertoires in cytomegalovirus infection. TCRdb ran MiXCR on the reads and lists one entry per CDR3 protein. The data show 200,000 to 300,000 distinct CDR3 sequences, 8% to 9.5% seen once. The material sequenced was PBMCs. These receptors were collected from a human donor in good health (CMV status not recorded). Some clones in this sample may be carry-over from other donors' samples.

This clonotype was recorded at least ten times. V gene TRBV12-3 or TRBV12-4 combines with J gene TRBJ2-2, with D maybe TRBD2 (6 bases). The CDR3 has 14 residues. V was cut by 3 bases and J by 5 bases, with 10 bases left in between. CDR3 amino acids: CASSLTGETGELFF. As DNA, the CDR3 is TGTGCCAGCAGTTTGACGGGGGAAACCGGGGAGCTGTTTTTT.

This clonotype was observed many times. This sequence joins TRBV7-2 and TRBJ1-6; maybe TRBD1 (5 bases). CDR1 SGHTA and CDR2 FQGNSA come from the germline V gene. The V end lost 1 base, the J end lost 9 bases, and 10 bases lay between the germline ends. This CDR3 is 14 amino acids long. CDR3 nucleotide sequence: TGTGCCAGCAGCTTAGGGCAGGGTACTTCACCCCTCCACTTT. The encoded protein is CASSLGQGTSPLHF. Filled out from reference TRBV7-2 and TRBJ1-6, the complete variable domain reads GAGVSQSPSNKVTEKGKDVELRCDPISGHTALYWYRQSLGQGLEFLIYFQGNSAPDKSGLPSDRFSAERTGGSVSTLTIQRTQQEDSAVYLCASSLGQGTSPLHFGNGTRLTVT.

This clonotype was detected only a few times. The chain joins TRBV4-2 to TRBJ1-1; D gene uncertain. The CDR3 runs 14 residues. CDR1 and CDR2 (germline): LGHNA, YNFKEQ. Deletions cut 0 bases from V and 1 base from J, with 6 bases between. The DNA for the CDR3 is TGTGCCAGCAGCCAAGATAAACGGAACACTGAAGCTTTCTTT. It specifies CASSQDKRNTEAFF.

The chain joins TRBV7-2 to TRBJ2-1, with D unclear. The V and J ends lost 2 bases and 2 bases respectively, with 10 bases between them. Germline CDR1 SGHTA, CDR2 FQGNSA. CDR3 length: 15 residues. The CDR3 here is CASSLSSRTYNEQFF. In DNA, the CDR3 is TGTGCCAGCAGCTTATCGAGCAGGACCTACAATGAGCAGTTCTTC.

The chain links TRBV4-1 to TRBJ1-4, with D possibly matching TRBD1 (5 bases). This CDR3 contains 13 residues. The V gene lost 0 bases and the J gene lost 8 bases, with 7 bases spanning the gap. From germline, CDR1 is MGHRA and CDR2 YSYEKL. DNA for the CDR3: TGCGCCAGCAGCCAAGAACGGACAGAAAAACTGTTTTTT. As protein: CASSQERTEKLFF.

This clonotype was seen a handful of times. The gene calls are TRBV7-1 and TRBJ1-1, with D possibly being TRBD1 (5 bases). TRBV7-1 is labeled an ORF, and its function is uncertain. This CDR3 has 13 residues. V was trimmed by 10 bases and J by 5 bases, leaving 17 bases between them. In DNA form, the CDR3 reads TGTGCCACCTGTGCCGGGGCCTTGACTGAAGCTTTCTTT. It specifies CATCAGALTEAFF.

This clonotype was counted at least ten times. V gene TRBV7-2 combines with J gene TRBJ1-2; no definite D call. The V gene's germline CDR1 is SGHTA and CDR2 FQGNSA. The CDR3 contains 16 residues. With 5 bases removed from V and 4 bases from J, the gap between germline ends came to 20 bases. In nucleotides, the CDR3 is TGTGCCAGCAGCCTATCCCCGGACCAGGATACCTATGGCTACACCTTC. It translates to CASSLSPDQDTYGYTF.

This clonotype was seen at least ten times. This chain joins TRBV7-9 and TRBJ2-7; 12 nucleotides line up with TRBD1. CDR3 length: 15 residues. Germline V lookup: CDR1 SEHNR, CDR2 FQNEAQ (reference sequence). With V trimmed by 8 bases and J by 5 bases, 10 bases remained unmatched. CDR3 sequence reads: CASRPPGQGAHEQYF. The DNA of the CDR3 is TGTGCCAGCCGCCCCCCGGGACAGGGGGCCCACGAGCAGTACTTC.

This clonotype was picked up many times. V usage is TRBV7-9 and J usage is TRBJ2-5; D not certain. CDR1 and CDR2 (germline): SEHNR, FQNEAQ (reference sequence). CDR3 size: 13 residues. Trimming cost V 3 bases and J 3 bases, with 8 bases left between them. The CDR3 nucleotides are TGTGCCAGCAGCTTCGAAGATAAAGAGACCCAGTACTTC. Translation gives CASSFEDKETQYF.

This clonotype was found many times. The chain combines TRBV7-2 with TRBJ2-2; D may correspond to TRBD1 or TRBD2 (6 bases each). V lost 5 bases to trimming and J lost 4 bases, with 17 bases between them. This CDR3 comprises 16 residues. In germline, CDR1 is SGHTA, CDR2 FQGNSA. Written as DNA, the CDR3 is TGTGCCAGCAGCCTCTCCTGGGGGGCAGGCACCGGGGAGCTGTTTTTT. This gives the protein CASSLSWGAGTGELFF.

This clonotype was seen many times. This CDR3 is CASSTEGGLGAFF. The CDR3 DNA reads TGTGCCAGCAGCACCGAAGGGGGTTTAGGGGCTTTCTTT. V gene TRBV7-2 combines with J gene TRBJ1-1, with D possibly being TRBD1 (6 bases). The CDR3 covers 13 residues. V lost 5 bases to trimming and J lost 11 bases, with 18 bases between them. Germline V CDR1 and CDR2: SGHTA, FQGNSA.

The genes are TRBV7-1 and TRBJ1-3; unclear D gene. TRBV7-1 counts as an open reading frame of uncertain function. This CDR3 is 15 amino acids long. V was clipped by 8 bases and J by 2 bases, with 16 bases between them. This CDR3 is CASETSGPAGNTIYF. The CDR3 DNA follows: TGTGCCAGCGAAACCTCGGGCCCCGCTGGAAACACCATATATTTT.

This chain links TRBV24-1 with TRBJ2-1; 8 bases fit TRBD1. From germline, CDR1 is KGHDR and CDR2 SFDVKD. The CDR3 runs to 16 residues. The junction had 10 bases not matched to a gene; V was cut back by 2 bases and J by 8 bases. The CDR3 sequence: CATSDSGGSPSYEQFF. CDR3 DNA sequence: TGTGCCACCAGTGATTCAGGGGGCTCTCCTTCCTATGAGCAGTTCTTC.

At least ten counts were recorded for this clonotype. The chain employs TRBV11-2 and TRBJ2-3, with 9 bases lining up with TRBD2. The CDR3 runs 16 residues. V lost 8 bases to trimming and J lost 4 bases; unmatched junction nucleotides: 13. Germline assignment: CDR1 SGHAT and CDR2 FQNNGV. The CDR3 DNA reads TGTGCCAGCGTCCGGGGTAGCGGGAGAGCCTCAGATACGCAGTATTTT. Encoded protein: CASVRGSGRASDTQYF.

In this sample, this clonotype turned up many times. This chain uses TRBV29-1 with TRBJ2-7, with 10 bases identical to TRBD1. Per the germline V gene, CDR1 is SQVTM and CDR2 is ANQGSEA. V gave up 6 bases and J gave up 5 bases; unmatched junction bases: 4. The CDR3 has 12 amino acids. The CDR3 DNA reads as TGCAGCGTACGACAGGGGGCCAACGAGCAGTACTTC. It codes for CSVRQGANEQYF.

This clonotype was counted ten times or more. The chain is built from TRBV28 and TRBJ2-7; a weak D match, TRBD2 (5 bases). The CDR3 covers 12 residues. Trimming pared 5 bases from V and 6 bases from J, leaving 11 bases between. The V gene's germline CDR1 is MDHEN and CDR2 SYDVKM. As DNA, the CDR3 is TGTGCCAGCAGTCCGCGGGTCCCCGAGCAGTACTTC. This sequence encodes CASSPRVPEQYF.

The chain carries TRBV12-3 or TRBV12-4 and TRBJ2-7; TRBD1 aligns across 8 bases. The CDR3 covers 15 residues. Trimming took 1 base from V and 3 from J; bases not matched to a gene: 5. DNA of the CDR3: TGTGCCAGCAGTTTAGGGGGACAGGTCGACTACGAGCAGTACTTC. It codes for CASSLGGQVDYEQYF.

This clonotype was picked up many times. This sequence joins TRBV6-2 or TRBV6-3 and TRBJ2-5; 10 nucleotides line up with TRBD1. V dropped 6 bases and J dropped 3; count of bases not matched to a gene: 7. This CDR3 is built from 15 residues. Germline CDR1 and CDR2: MNHEY and SVGEGT. This CDR3 is CASRHPGTGEETQYF. The CDR3 DNA is TGTGCCAGCAGACACCCCGGGACAGGGGAAGAGACCCAGTACTTC.